This TCR beta chain was identified during a study of tumor-infiltrating lymphocytes in localized non-small cell lung cancer. Study conclusions and caveats: Tumor T-cell fraction was not associated with recurrence-free survival.

The trim removed 0 bases at V and 7 bases at J, leaving 4 bases unmatched. This CDR3 region has 14 residues. Germline CDR1 is LGHNA and CDR2 is YNFKEQ. This clone was seen a single time. Its antigen is currently unknown. TCRdb's copy holds only in-frame clones and misses some; the assay was immunoSEQ multiplex PCR. The data show about 16,000 clones, 55% to 75% seen once. The rearrangement joins TRBV4-2 to TRBJ1-2, with 8 bases aligning to TRBD1. The sample comprised lung tumor tissue. The clonotype originates from a human donor with non-small cell lung cancer. The CDR3 nucleotides are TGTGCCAGCAGCCAAGATACAGGGGGATCTGGCTACACCTTC. Its translation is CASSQDTGGSGYTF.